The 32 T cell receptor beta chains below all came from one sample that was sequenced in a study of long-term antiretroviral therapy in people with HIV. Researchers report immunoSEQ v3.0 was run at survey level. Clones were sequenced by immunoSEQ multiplex PCR, and TCRdb holds only the in-frame ones, with some missing. The sample consists of roughly 13,000 clones, over 65% of them appearing once. Here the sequenced sample was unsorted PBMCs, taken 1.3 years after starting antiretroviral therapy. The receptors shown here come from a woman aged 18 to 35 with HIV.

This chain links TRBV19 with TRBJ1-1; D unresolved. Trimming took 7 bases from V and 1 from J, leaving 13 bases between them. Germline V gives CDR1 LNHDA, CDR2 SQIVND (reference sequence). The CDR3 is made up of 14 amino acids. The CDR3 loop reads CASNSLRQNTEAFF. The DNA of the CDR3 is TGTGCCAGTAACAGTCTCCGGCAGAACACTGAAGCTTTCTTT.

There are a few counts of this clone. CDR3 amino acids: CAWSFGGLRTEAFF. As DNA, the CDR3 is TGTGCCTGGAGTTTTGGGGGGCTTCGGACTGAAGCTTTCTTT. The chain is built from TRBV30 and TRBJ1-1; TRBD1 might be the D (6 bases). Germline assignment: CDR1 GTSNPN and CDR2 SVGIG (reference sequence). The CDR3 length is 14 residues. V was clipped by 2 bases and J by 5 bases, with 15 bases between them.

The rearrangement joins TRBV7-8 to TRBJ1-4; no clear D gene. CDR3 length: 13 residues. Per germline, CDR1 SGHVS and CDR2 FQNEAQ. Trimming took 2 bases from V and 6 from J, leaving 7 bases between them. Here the CDR3 DNA reads TGTGCCAGCAGCTTAAGTGACCATGAAAAACTGTTTTTT. It specifies CASSLSDHEKLFF.

V gene TRBV4-3 combines with J gene TRBJ2-5; a weak D match, TRBD2 (6 bases). Germline CDR1 and CDR2: LGHNA and YSLEER. This CDR3 region has 14 residues. V lost 4 bases and J lost 5, with 14 bases in between. The CDR3 here is CASSPSSGGETQYF. The CDR3 DNA follows: TGCGCCAGCAGCCCTAGTTCCGGAGGGGAGACCCAGTACTTC.

The rearrangement links TRBV7-6 to TRBJ1-2, with a possible D match to TRBD1 (5 bases). Germline V CDR1 and CDR2: SGHVS, FNYEAQ. The CDR3 is 15 amino acids. The germline V and J ends were trimmed by 6 bases and 0 bases, with 14 bases remaining between them. CDR3 region: CASRPQDNPNYGYTF. The CDR3 DNA is TGTGCCAGCAGGCCGCAGGACAATCCTAACTATGGCTACACCTTC.

The genes are TRBV30 and TRBJ2-3; 9 bases agree with TRBD2. Germline CDR1 and CDR2: GTSNPN and SVGIG (reference sequence). The CDR3 is 15 amino acids. The junction had 11 bases not matched to a gene; V was cut back by 7 bases and J by 3 bases. CDR3 protein: CASKNLAGTTDTQYF. The CDR3 nucleotides are TGTGCCTCCAAGAACCTAGCGGGAACGACAGATACGCAGTATTTT. Full variable domain (remainder filled in from reference TRBV30 and TRBJ2-3): SQTIHQWPATLVQPVGSPLSLECTVEGTSNPNLYWYRQAAGRGLQLLFYSVGIGQISSEVPQNLSASRPQDRQFILSSKKLLLSDSGFYLCASKNLAGTTDTQYFGPGTRLTVL.

V and J are TRBV11-3 and TRBJ1-1, with a tentative D call TRBD1 (5 bases). CDR1 and CDR2 (germline): SGHNT, YENEEA. There are 13 residues in the CDR3. V was trimmed by 5 bases and J by 1 base, leaving 8 bases between them. The CDR3 DNA sequence: TGTGCCAGCAGCCCAAGGGGGAACACTGAAGCTTTCTTT. It specifies CASSPRGNTEAFF.

The rearrangement links TRBV6-6 to TRBJ1-3; the D is unclear. The V end lost 3 bases, the J end lost 2 bases, and 5 bases lay between the germline ends. Germline CDR1 reads MNHNY; CDR2 reads SVGAGI (reference sequence). The CDR3 has 13 amino acids. CDR3 bases: TGTGCCAGCAGTTATGGGGCTGGAAACACCATATATTTT. This gives the protein CASSYGAGNTIYF.

The chain is built from TRBV7-9 and TRBJ1-1; D is uncertain. Germline CDR1 and CDR2: SEHNR and FQNEAQ (reference sequence). CDR3 length: 13 amino acids. Trimming removed 1 base from V and 0 bases from J, with 3 bases in between. CDR3 residues: CASSLDLNTEAFF. DNA for the CDR3: TGTGCCAGCAGCTTAGACCTGAACACTGAAGCTTTCTTT.

The chain employs TRBV4-2 and TRBJ2-7, with 15 positions matching TRBD2. The length of the CDR3 is 16 residues. The V and J ends lost 1 base and 7 bases, in that order; junction bases with no gene match: 5. CDR1 is LGHNA and CDR2 is YNFKEQ in the germline V gene. The CDR3 bases are TGTGCCAGCAGCCAAGTTGTAGGGACTAGCGGGGGGGAGCAGTACTTC. Its protein product is CASSQVVGTSGGEQYF.

V usage is TRBV30 and J usage is TRBJ2-7, with D tentatively TRBD2 (5 bases). The CDR3 runs to 12 residues. Trimming removed 5 bases from V and 4 bases from J, with 12 bases in between. Germline V lookup: CDR1 GTSNPN, CDR2 SVGIG (reference sequence). CDR3 DNA: TGTGCCTGGGCCGGAGGCTCTTACGAGCAGTACTTC. Residues: CAWAGGSYEQYF.

The V and J genes are TRBV4-3 and TRBJ2-6; the D is unclear. CDR1 and CDR2 from the germline V gene are LGHNA and YSLEER. The CDR3 loop spans 15 amino acids. Trimming stripped 2 bases from V and 7 bases from J, with 12 bases between. The CDR3 region has the DNA TGCGCCAGCAGCCAATCTGGAGACGTAGCCAACGTCCTGACTTTC. This codes for CASSQSGDVANVLTF.

By its share, this clone is medium-sized (0.01 to 0.1%). The J gene is TRBJ2-2, the V gene TRBV5-6; either TRBD1 or TRBD2 may fit D (5 bases each). Germline CDR1 is SGHDT and CDR2 is YYEEEE. The CDR3 covers 16 residues. V lost 3 bases to trimming and J lost 4 bases, with 16 bases between them. The CDR3 sequence is CASSSLERGGTGELFF. CDR3 bases: TGTGCCAGCAGCTCCCTTGAGAGGGGCGGCACCGGGGAGCTGTTTTTT.

This clone was found a few times. The chain employs TRBV9 and TRBJ1-2; TRBD1 aligns across 7 bases. The germline CDR1 and CDR2 sequences are SGDLS and YYNGEE. The J segment lost 6 bases and the V segment lost 3 bases, leaving 14 bases of the junction unmatched. The CDR3 runs to 16 residues. Here the CDR3 DNA reads TGTGCCAGCAGCGGACCGATAGACAGGGTATTCGATGGCTACACCTTC. It codes for CASSGPIDRVFDGYTF.

This chain uses TRBV28 with TRBJ2-1; no reliable D call. The CDR3 has 16 amino acids. The V end was cut by 6 bases, the J end by 0 bases, with 15 bases between. The germline gives CDR1 MDHEN, CDR2 SYDVKM. For the CDR3, the DNA is TGTGCCAGCAGGTCACCGTATATGAGCTCCTACAATGAGCAGTTCTTC. It codes for CASRSPYMSSYNEQFF.

V gene TRBV2 combines with J gene TRBJ2-2, with 14 nucleotides matching TRBD2. V dropped 6 bases and J dropped 6; count of bases not matched to a gene: 3. The CDR3 sequence is 15 residues long. Germline assignment: CDR1 SNHLY and CDR2 FYNNEI. CDR3 coding DNA: TGTGCCAGCAGGGGGACTAGCGGGAGTGCCGGGGAGCTGTTTTTT. Translating it yields CASRGTSGSAGELFF.

The chain carries TRBV7-2 and TRBJ2-7; tentatively, D is TRBD1 or TRBD2 (5 bases each). Germline CDR1 reads SGHTA; CDR2 reads FQGNSA. Trimming stripped 5 bases from V and 0 bases from J, with 23 bases between. The CDR3 runs to 18 residues. CDR3: CASSPQDTWDRLSYEQYF. DNA of the CDR3: TGTGCCAGCAGCCCCCAGGACACCTGGGACCGCCTCTCCTACGAGCAGTACTTC.

The V and J genes are TRBV13 and TRBJ2-7, with unresolved D. The CDR3 contains 14 residues. Germline V gene data show CDR1 as PRHDT and CDR2 as FYEKMQ (reference sequence). V lost 4 bases, J lost 6 bases, and 16 bases lay in between. The CDR3 is CASSSVSWTLEQYF. As DNA, the CDR3 is TGTGCCAGCAGCTCCGTCTCCTGGACCCTCGAGCAGTACTTC.

The chain uses TRBV27 and TRBJ1-2; TRBD1 might be the D (5 bases). In germline, CDR1 is MNHEY, CDR2 SMNVEV (reference sequence). V lost 4 bases and J 7 bases, leaving 13 bases between the germline ends. The length of the CDR3 is 13 residues. In nucleotides, the CDR3 is TGTGCCAGCAGTTGGGGGAGGACGGGTGGCTACACCTTC. This codes for CASSWGRTGGYTF.

This chain joins TRBV7-3 and TRBJ2-2; D may correspond to TRBD1 or TRBD2 (6 bases each). V lost 1 base to trimming and J lost 4 bases, with 10 bases between them. The CDR3 is made up of 15 amino acids. CDR1 SGHTA and CDR2 FQGTGA come from the germline V gene. The CDR3 region is CASSLRGAGTGELFF. The CDR3 DNA reads TGTGCCAGCAGCTTAAGGGGGGCGGGCACCGGGGAGCTGTTTTTT.

CDR3 nucleotide sequence: TGTGCCAGCCGCCGACTAGCGGGGGGGCAAGAGACCCAGTACTTC. Translated, it gives CASRRLAGGQETQYF. The rearrangement joins TRBV2 to TRBJ2-5; 14 bases are shared with TRBD2. With 8 bases clipped from V and 2 bases from J, the junction kept 4 bases outside the gene matches. The germline V gene has CDR1 SNHLY and CDR2 FYNNEI. This CDR3 has 15 residues. Using reference TRBV2 and TRBJ2-5 for the parts outside the CDR3, the full variable domain is EPEVTQTPSHQVTQMGQEVILRCVPISNHLYFYWYRQILGQKVEFLVSFYNNEISEKSEIFDDQFSVERPDGSNFTLKIRSTKLEDSAMYFCASRRLAGGQETQYFGPGTRLLVL.

This clone was seen only once. V gene TRBV7-9 combines with J gene TRBJ2-7; D not certain. The germline V and J ends were trimmed by 1 base and 0 bases, with 7 bases remaining between them. Germline CDR1 SEHNR, CDR2 FQNEAQ (reference sequence). The CDR3 consists of 14 residues. The CDR3 region is CASSLDSSSYEQYF. DNA for the CDR3: TGTGCCAGCAGCTTAGACAGTTCCTCCTACGAGCAGTACTTC. The complete variable domain, with remaining parts taken from reference TRBV7-9 and TRBJ2-7, reads DTGVSQNPRHKITKRGQNVTFRCDPISEHNRLYWYRQTLGQGPEFLTYFQNEAQLEKSRLLSDRFSAERPKGSFSTLEIQRTEQGDSAMYLCASSLDSSSYEQYFGPGTRLTVT.

The V call is TRBV19, the J call TRBJ2-5, with D possibly TRBD1 on 5 matching bases. Germline values: CDR1 LNHDA, CDR2 SQIVND (reference sequence). Deletions cut 4 bases from V and 3 bases from J, with 9 bases between. The CDR3 has 13 residues. The CDR3 nucleotides are TGTGCCAGTAGTACCGACAGTGAAGAGACCCAGTACTTC. Translating it yields CASSTDSEETQYF.

The chain is built from TRBV7-6 and TRBJ2-1; 7 bases agree with TRBD1. The trim removed 1 base at V and 9 bases at J, leaving 6 bases unmatched. The CDR3 is 14 residues long. CDR1 SGHVS and CDR2 FNYEAQ come from the germline V gene. CDR3 residues: CASSLGTGGGEQFF. CDR3 nucleotides: TGTGCCAGCAGCTTAGGGACAGGAGGCGGTGAGCAGTTCTTC.

This clone showed up just once. The genes are TRBV28 and TRBJ1-5, with 11 bases fitting TRBD1. The V gene end was trimmed by 5 bases and the J gene end by 6 bases; junction bases not matched to a gene: 6. The CDR3 length is 15 residues. Per germline, CDR1 MDHEN and CDR2 SYDVKM. CDR3 residues: CASSRDRGGGQPQHF. DNA of the CDR3: TGTGCCAGCAGTCGGGACAGGGGGGGAGGTCAGCCCCAGCATTTT.

The V and J genes are TRBV2 and TRBJ1-5; possible D gene TRBD1, 6 bases. V was cut by 8 bases and J by 0 bases, with 14 bases left in between. The germline gives CDR1 SNHLY, CDR2 FYNNEI. This CDR3 has 15 residues. This chain's CDR3 is CASEAGATSNQPQHF. The CDR3 DNA is TGTGCCAGCGAAGCAGGGGCGACTAGCAATCAGCCCCAGCATTTT.

The rearrangement joins TRBV27 to TRBJ2-7; 8 bases match TRBD1. The CDR3 is made up of 14 amino acids. The germline CDR1 and CDR2 sequences are MNHEY and SMNVEV (reference sequence). J gave up 3 bases and V 6 bases, and 7 bases lay outside the gene matches. The CDR3 sequence: CASSSRDRRYEQYF. In DNA form, the CDR3 reads TGTGCCAGCAGCTCTAGGGACAGGCGCTACGAGCAGTACTTC.

This chain links TRBV11-2 with TRBJ2-1; D might be TRBD1 or TRBD2, each matching 5 bases. V lost 6 bases to trimming and J lost 7 bases, with 22 bases between them. There are 16 residues in the CDR3. Germline CDR1 is SGHAT and CDR2 is FQNNGV. CDR3 sequence (DNA): TGTGCCAGCAGGGTTGAACGGGGCGGCCCTTGGAATGAGCAGTTCTTC. Amino acid sequence: CASRVERGGPWNEQFF. Complete variable domain (other parts from reference TRBV11-2 and TRBJ2-1): EAGVAQSPRYKIIEKRQSVAFWCNPISGHATLYWYQQILGQGPKLLIQFQNNGVVDDSQLPKDRFSAERLKGVDSTLKIQPAKLEDSAVYLCASRVERGGPWNEQFFGPGTRLTVL.

The V gene is TRBV6-5, the J gene TRBJ2-7; D may be TRBD1 (6 bases). CDR1 is MNHEY and CDR2 is SVGAGI in the germline V gene. V was shortened by 2 bases and J by 2 bases, with 10 bases between the two germline ends. The CDR3 extends over 14 amino acids. Here the CDR3 DNA reads TGTGCCAGCAGTTACCAGACAGGCCCCTACGAGCAGTACTTC. It specifies CASSYQTGPYEQYF.

This chain links TRBV27 with TRBJ1-1; TRBD1 is a possible D gene (5 bases). CDR1 is MNHEY, CDR2 SMNVEV, per germline (reference sequence). The germline V and J ends were trimmed by 2 bases and 1 base, with 11 bases remaining between them. The CDR3 spans 15 residues. CDR3 sequence: CASSLVIGGNTEAFF. The DNA for the CDR3 is TGTGCCAGCAGTTTAGTAATCGGGGGGAACACTGAAGCTTTCTTT.

The chain is built from TRBV6-5 and TRBJ2-7, with 7 bases aligning to TRBD2. Losses at the gene ends were 0 bases for V and 7 bases for J; bases not matched to a gene: 3. This CDR3 region has 13 residues. Germline CDR1 MNHEY, CDR2 SVGAGI. The CDR3 protein is CASSYSQAGEQYF. The DNA of the CDR3 is TGTGCCAGCAGTTACTCCCAAGCGGGGGAGCAGTACTTC.

The chain links TRBV9 to TRBJ1-2; 7 bases map to TRBD1. V shed 0 bases and J 2 bases; nucleotides not matched to a gene: 1. The CDR3 totals 14 residues. In germline, CDR1 is SGDLS, CDR2 YYNGEE. CDR3 sequence (DNA): TGTGCCAGCAGCGTAGGGGACAGCAACTATGGCTACACCTTC. As protein: CASSVGDSNYGYTF.